This T cell receptor (beta chain) emerged from a study of T cell responses to AZD1222 COVID-19 vaccine. Overall study findings and caveats: In a largely white British group with more females than males, clonal diversity was possibly underestimated.

The data were produced by immunoSEQ multiplex PCR, yet TCRdb's version contains in-frame clones alone and is incomplete. The sample has approximately 170,000 clones; just over 90% are singletons. The CDR3 totals 16 residues. Germline V gene lookup returns CDR1 SGHTA and CDR2 FQGNSA. Trimming removed 2 bases from V and 3 bases from J; junction bases left unmatched: 10. In the case of this clone: Its antigen is unknown.

The receptor was isolated from an adult who received the AZD1222 COVID-19 vaccine. The sequencing used peripheral blood, collected 28 days after the second AZD1222 dose. J is TRBJ2-7 and V is TRBV7-2; 7 bases agree with TRBD2. The CDR3 DNA reads as TGTGCCAGCAGCTTAAATTCCCTGGCTAGCGGCTACGAGCAGTACTTC. Translation: CASSLNSLASGYEQYF.